Following are 27 T cell receptor beta chains from one sample sequenced in a study of response to subunit inactivated influenza vaccine. From the RT-PCR reads, TCRdb called clonotypes with MiXCR, one entry per CDR3 protein. The table records more than 500,000 distinct CDR3 sequences, roughly 10% of them present only once. A further study also used this sample, focusing on T cells expressing NK-cell markers. This second study notes: Researchers built TCR beta cDNA using 5'RACE template switching with UMIs.

Sequences were derived from PBMCs from blood, sampled on the day of vaccination. The origin of the receptors is a man aged 50-60 years who received an inactivated influenza vaccine.

This clonotype was counted at least ten times. This chain uses TRBV11-2 with TRBJ2-7; D possibly corresponds to TRBD1 (6 bases). V was clipped by 1 base and J by 1 base, with 8 bases between them. The CDR3 runs to 14 residues. Germline assignment: CDR1 SGHAT and CDR2 FQNNGV. CDR3 nucleotides: TGTGCCAGCAGCTTAGTGGGACAATCCTACGAGCAGTACTTC. Residues: CASSLVGQSYEQYF. Combining the CDR3 with reference TRBV11-2 and TRBJ2-7 gives the whole variable domain EAGVAQSPRYKIIEKRQSVAFWCNPISGHATLYWYQQILGQGPKLLIQFQNNGVVDDSQLPKDRFSAERLKGVDSTLKIQPAKLEDSAVYLCASSLVGQSYEQYFGPGTRLTVT.

A remark on this clonotype: A read error may produce the germline difference seen at one junction end. J is TRBJ2-5 and V is TRBV9, with 7 nucleotides matching TRBD1. The germline CDR1 and CDR2 sequences are SGDLS and YYNGEE. CDR3 length equals 17 residues. The CDR3 nucleotides read TGTTCCAGCAGCGTAGAGCCCTCAGCGACAGGGTATGAGACCCAGTACTTC. Translated: CSSSVEPSATGYETQYF.

CDR3 in amino acids: CASRRGLGNSGNTIYF. As DNA, the CDR3 is TGTGCCAGCAGGAGAGGGCTCGGGAACTCTGGAAACACCATATATTTT. The V and J genes are TRBV6-1 and TRBJ1-3; D uncertain. From germline, CDR1 is MNHNS and CDR2 SASEGT. V lost 6 bases and J 0 bases, leaving 15 bases between the germline ends. The CDR3 is made up of 16 amino acids.

This clonotype was counted only a few times. The chain is built from TRBV12-3 or TRBV12-4 and TRBJ2-1; TRBD2 is a possible D gene (6 bases). This CDR3 has 12 amino acids. V lost 5 bases and J 12 bases, leaving 14 bases between the germline ends. The CDR3 nucleotides are TGTGCCAGCAGTGGGCAGAGGAGGGCGCAGTTCTTC. This translates into CASSGQRRAQFF.

This rearrangement joins TRBV7-9 to TRBJ2-5; D gene unclear. Germline lookup yields CDR1 SEHNR and CDR2 FQNEAQ (reference sequence). The V and J ends lost 9 bases and 5 bases respectively, with 13 bases between them. CDR3 length: 12 residues. CDR3 residues: CASGSVMETQYF. CDR3 nucleotide sequence: TGTGCCAGTGGTTCGGTTATGGAGACCCAGTACTTC.

This clonotype was seen only a few times. The chain links TRBV4-2 to TRBJ2-5; D unclear. From germline, CDR1 is LGHNA and CDR2 YNFKEQ. The V gene lost 1 base and the J gene lost 4 bases, with 10 bases spanning the gap. This CDR3 has 14 residues. CDR3 coding DNA: TGTGCCAGCAGCCAAGCGTTAGAAAGAGAGACCCAGTACTTC. It encodes CASSQALERETQYF.

The rearrangement links TRBV5-1 to TRBJ1-1; D remains ambiguous. V dropped 0 bases and J dropped 0 bases, with 6 bases sitting between them. Germline CDR1 and CDR2: SGHRS and YFSETQ. The CDR3 is made up of 14 amino acids. CDR3 sequence: CASSLAAVNTEAFF. The CDR3 DNA is TGCGCCAGCAGCTTGGCGGCAGTGAACACTGAAGCTTTCTTT.

The chain uses TRBV7-9 and TRBJ1-1; no clear D. The germline V gene has CDR1 SEHNR and CDR2 FQNEAQ (reference sequence). V gave up 1 base and J gave up 7 bases, with 7 bases separating them. CDR3 length: 12 residues. CDR3 coding DNA: TGTGCCAGCAGCTTAGGACGGAGTGAAGCTTTCTTT. Its protein product is CASSLGRSEAFF.

In its sample, this clonotype was seen a few times. The chain is built from TRBV12-3 or TRBV12-4 and TRBJ2-2; 8 bases map to TRBD2. V lost 6 bases and J lost 0; bases outside the gene matches: 9. The CDR3 length is 17 residues. The CDR3 is CASRGGSGASNTGELFF. In nucleotides, the CDR3 is TGTGCCAGCAGGGGGGGTAGCGGGGCTTCGAACACCGGGGAGCTGTTTTTT.

A few counts support this clonotype. The chain is built from TRBV12-3 or TRBV12-4 and TRBJ1-1; TRBD1 is a possible D gene (6 bases). The V end lost 6 bases, the J end lost 6 bases, and 14 bases lay between the germline ends. The CDR3 is made up of 13 amino acids. This CDR3 is CASSNRDNAEAFF. The CDR3 nucleotides read TGTGCCAGCAGCAACAGGGACAACGCTGAAGCTTTCTTT.

This clonotype was counted between two and nine times. The rearrangement links TRBV4-1 to TRBJ2-1; D unresolved. The length of the CDR3 is 15 residues. The ends were cut back, 1 base at V and 3 bases at J, with 10 bases in the middle. CDR1 and CDR2 from the germline V gene are MGHRA and YSYEKL. CDR3 protein: CASSQARGFYNEQFF. The CDR3, as DNA: TGCGCCAGCAGCCAAGCCCGTGGGTTCTACAATGAGCAGTTCTTC.

V usage is TRBV20-1 and J usage is TRBJ2-7; D may correspond to TRBD1 or TRBD2 (5 bases each). Per germline, CDR1 DFQATT and CDR2 SNEGSKA (reference sequence). CDR3 length: 16 residues. V was cut by 3 bases and J by 0 bases, with 18 bases left in between. The CDR3 here is CSASSFGDPSSYEQYF. The CDR3 region has the DNA TGCAGTGCTAGTTCGTTTGGGGACCCAAGCTCCTACGAGCAGTACTTC.

This clonotype appeared many times. The chain joins TRBV12-3 or TRBV12-4 to TRBJ2-7; 9 nucleotides line up with TRBD1. The CDR3 consists of 16 residues. J was trimmed by 5 bases and V by 3 bases; bases with no gene match: 11. CDR3: CASSFTGTGSSHEQYF. CDR3 bases: TGTGCCAGCAGTTTTACGGGGACAGGGTCTAGCCACGAGCAGTACTTC.

The chain recombines TRBV29-1 with TRBJ1-1; no clear D. The CDR3 is made up of 12 amino acids. CDR1 and CDR2 (germline): SQVTM, ANQGSEA. Trimming pared 7 bases from V and 4 bases from J, leaving 13 bases between. The CDR3 sequence: CSAPDGSTEAFF. DNA for the CDR3: TGCAGCGCCCCGGACGGAAGCACTGAAGCTTTCTTT.

The gene calls are TRBV10-1 and TRBJ2-5; 9 bases match TRBD2. The V gene end was trimmed by 3 bases and the J gene end by 1 base; junction bases not matched to a gene: 3. The CDR3 loop spans 15 amino acids. Germline values: CDR1 WNHNN, CDR2 SYGVQD (reference sequence). In DNA form, the CDR3 reads TGCGCCAGCAGTGATCAGACTAGCGGCCAAGAGACCCAGTACTTC. Translating gives CASSDQTSGQETQYF.

The rearrangement joins TRBV4-3 to TRBJ2-5; D may be TRBD2 (5 bases). V lost 0 bases, J lost 5 bases, and 16 bases lay in between. Germline V CDR1 and CDR2: LGHNA, YSLEER. The length of the CDR3 is 16 residues. CDR3 protein: CASSQEVPGGMETQYF. In nucleotides, the CDR3 is TGCGCCAGCAGCCAAGAGGTCCCAGGAGGTATGGAGACCCAGTACTTC.

This clonotype was seen repeatedly, ten times or more. The rearrangement joins TRBV5-4 to TRBJ1-6; 7 bases align to TRBD1. Germline CDR1 SGHNT, CDR2 YYREEE (reference sequence). This CDR3 has 16 amino acids. Trimming removed 4 bases from V and 6 bases from J; junction bases left unmatched: 10. The CDR3 coding sequence is TGTGCCAGCAGCCGATCGGGACAGAGTCTTAATTCACCCCTCCACTTT. Translating gives CASSRSGQSLNSPLHF.

Only a few counts were recorded for this clonotype. The chain is built from TRBV7-2 and TRBJ1-4, with TRBD1 matching over 9 bases. Trimming at V came to 2 bases and at J to 6 bases, leaving 4 bases not matched to a gene. CDR3 length equals 15 residues. Germline assignment: CDR1 SGHTA and CDR2 FQGNSA. The CDR3 coding sequence is TGTGCCAGCAGCTTATCACAGGGGGCTTATGAAAAACTGTTTTTT. Protein: CASSLSQGAYEKLFF.

As DNA, the CDR3 is TGTGCCAGCAGCACCCTCGATGATTTGAACATTCAGTACTTC. This sequence encodes CASSTLDDLNIQYF. This chain connects TRBV6-2 or TRBV6-3 to TRBJ2-4; the D is unclear. The V gene's germline CDR1 is MNHEY and CDR2 SVGEGT. CDR3 size: 14 residues. V lost 6 bases and J lost 7, with 16 bases in between.

The V and J genes are TRBV11-2 and TRBJ1-1; TRBD1 might be the D (5 bases). This CDR3 has 16 amino acids. Germline values: CDR1 SGHAT, CDR2 FQNNGV. The V gene lost 0 bases and the J gene lost 0 bases, with 11 bases spanning the gap. CDR3 nucleotide sequence: TGTGCCAGCAGCTTAGACAGGGCGGGTTTGAACACTGAAGCTTTCTTT. This codes for CASSLDRAGLNTEAFF.

This clonotype was seen more than once but under ten times. The rearrangement uses TRBV3-1 and TRBJ1-5; possibly TRBD1 for D (5 bases). CDR3 length: 13 amino acids. Germline-derived CDR1 and CDR2 are LGHDT and YNNKEL (reference sequence). Between the trimmed V and J ends, which lost 6 bases and 8 bases, there was a span of 14 bases. The CDR3 here is CASSGTPGEPQHF. DNA of the CDR3: TGTGCCAGCAGTGGGACTCCCGGGGAGCCCCAGCATTTT.

The V call is TRBV27, the J call TRBJ2-5; tentative D call: TRBD1 (5 bases). V was trimmed by 4 bases and J by 1 base, leaving 13 bases between them. The CDR3 contains 15 residues. The V gene's germline CDR1 is MNHEY and CDR2 SMNVEV (reference sequence). The CDR3 here is CASSYSPQVQETQYF. In DNA, the CDR3 is TGTGCCAGCAGTTATTCTCCACAGGTCCAAGAGACCCAGTACTTC.

This clonotype came up a few times. This chain connects TRBV20-1 to TRBJ2-3; no firm D call. Germline values: CDR1 DFQATT, CDR2 SNEGSKA (reference sequence). Trimming cost V 7 bases and J 4 bases, with 12 bases left between them. This CDR3 spans 12 amino acids. Written as DNA, the CDR3 is TGCAGTGGGGCCACGCGACCAGATACGCAGTATTTT. Amino acid sequence: CSGATRPDTQYF.

This clonotype was counted only a few times. The gene calls are TRBV15 and TRBJ2-1, with no clear D. CDR1 and CDR2 (germline): LNHNV, YYDKDF (reference sequence). This CDR3 is 12 amino acids long. V lost 0 bases, J lost 8 bases, and 5 bases lay in between. The CDR3 here is CATSRDDYEQFF. The CDR3 DNA is TGTGCCACCAGCAGAGATGACTATGAGCAGTTCTTC.

A few counts support this clonotype. The chain uses TRBV5-5 and TRBJ1-5, with TRBD1 matching 7 bases. The CDR3 length is 11 residues. Germline V gives CDR1 SGHKS, CDR2 YYEKEE (reference sequence). V shed 4 bases, J shed 15 bases, and the junction held 7 bases outside the gene matches. The CDR3 sequence is CASSRWTGGHF. The CDR3 bases are TGTGCCAGCAGCAGGTGGACAGGTGGGCATTTT.

This chain links TRBV20-1 with TRBJ1-1; 9 positions match TRBD1. The germline gives CDR1 DFQATT, CDR2 SNEGSKA (reference sequence). With V trimmed by 3 bases and J by 0 bases, 2 bases remained unmatched. This CDR3 is built from 14 residues. The CDR3 loop reads CSARTGGMNTEAFF. As DNA, the CDR3 is TGCAGTGCTAGGACAGGGGGGATGAACACTGAAGCTTTCTTT.

This clonotype has a handful of counts. This chain uses TRBV7-8 with TRBJ2-7, with TRBD1 identical over 8 bases. CDR1 is SGHVS and CDR2 is FQNEAQ in the germline V gene. Trimming removed 5 bases from V and 2 bases from J; junction bases left unmatched: 8. CDR3 size: 15 residues. For the CDR3, the DNA is TGTGCCAGCAGCGCAACCCGGGACAGGACCTACGAGCAGTACTTC. As protein: CASSATRDRTYEQYF.